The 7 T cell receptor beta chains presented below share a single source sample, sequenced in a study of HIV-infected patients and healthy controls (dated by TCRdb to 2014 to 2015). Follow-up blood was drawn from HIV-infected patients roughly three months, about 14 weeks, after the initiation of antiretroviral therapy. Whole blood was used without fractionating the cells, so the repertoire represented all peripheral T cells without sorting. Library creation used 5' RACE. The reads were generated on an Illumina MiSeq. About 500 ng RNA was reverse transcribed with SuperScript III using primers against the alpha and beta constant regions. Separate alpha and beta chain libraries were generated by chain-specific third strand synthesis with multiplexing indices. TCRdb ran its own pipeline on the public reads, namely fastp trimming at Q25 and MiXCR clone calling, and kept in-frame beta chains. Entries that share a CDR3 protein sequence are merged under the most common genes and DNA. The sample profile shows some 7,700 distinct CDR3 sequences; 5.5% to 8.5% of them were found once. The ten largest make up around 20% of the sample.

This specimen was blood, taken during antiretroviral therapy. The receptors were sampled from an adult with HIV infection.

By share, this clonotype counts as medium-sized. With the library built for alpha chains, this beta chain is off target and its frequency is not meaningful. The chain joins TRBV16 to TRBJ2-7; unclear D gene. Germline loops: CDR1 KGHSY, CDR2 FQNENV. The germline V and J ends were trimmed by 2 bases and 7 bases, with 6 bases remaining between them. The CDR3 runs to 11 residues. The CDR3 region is CASSQHVEQYF. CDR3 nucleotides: TGTGCCAGCAGCCAACACGTTGAGCAGTACTTC. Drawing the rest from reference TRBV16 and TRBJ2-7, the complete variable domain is GEEVAQTPKHLVRGEGQKAKLYCAPIKGHSYVFWYQQVLKNEFKFLISFQNENVFDETGMPKERFSAKCLPNSPCSLEIQATKLEDSAVYFCASSQHVEQYFGPGTRLTVT.

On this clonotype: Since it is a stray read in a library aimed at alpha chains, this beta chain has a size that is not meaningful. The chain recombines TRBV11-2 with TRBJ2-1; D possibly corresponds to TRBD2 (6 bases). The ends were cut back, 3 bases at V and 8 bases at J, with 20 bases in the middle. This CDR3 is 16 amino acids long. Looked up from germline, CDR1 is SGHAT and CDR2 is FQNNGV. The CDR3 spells CASSLGLPGPADEQFF. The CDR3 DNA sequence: TGTGCCAGCAGCTTGGGACTCCCGGGTCCGGCGGATGAGCAGTTCTTC.

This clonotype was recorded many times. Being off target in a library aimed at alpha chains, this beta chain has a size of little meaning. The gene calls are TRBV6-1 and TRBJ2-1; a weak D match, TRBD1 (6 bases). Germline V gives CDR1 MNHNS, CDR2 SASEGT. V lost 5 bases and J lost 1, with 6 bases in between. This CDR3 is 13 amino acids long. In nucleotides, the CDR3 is TGTGCCAGCAGTACAGGGTCCTACAATGAGCAGTTCTTC. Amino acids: CASSTGSYNEQFF.

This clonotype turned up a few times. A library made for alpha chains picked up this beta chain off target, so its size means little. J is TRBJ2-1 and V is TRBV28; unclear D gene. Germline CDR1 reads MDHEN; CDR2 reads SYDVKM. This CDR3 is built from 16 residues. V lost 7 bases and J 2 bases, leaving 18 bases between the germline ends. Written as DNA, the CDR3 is TGTGCCAGCACCTTAGGAAGAGCTCGCCCCTACAATGAGCAGTTCTTC. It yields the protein CASTLGRARPYNEQFF.

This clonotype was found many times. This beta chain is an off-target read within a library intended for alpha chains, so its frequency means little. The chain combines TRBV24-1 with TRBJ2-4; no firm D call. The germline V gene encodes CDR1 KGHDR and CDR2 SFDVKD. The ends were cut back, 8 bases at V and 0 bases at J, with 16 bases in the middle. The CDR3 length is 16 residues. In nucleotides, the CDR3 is TGTGCCACCACCATTATAACAGATTTAGCCAAAAACATTCAGTACTTC. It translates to CATTIITDLAKNIQYF.

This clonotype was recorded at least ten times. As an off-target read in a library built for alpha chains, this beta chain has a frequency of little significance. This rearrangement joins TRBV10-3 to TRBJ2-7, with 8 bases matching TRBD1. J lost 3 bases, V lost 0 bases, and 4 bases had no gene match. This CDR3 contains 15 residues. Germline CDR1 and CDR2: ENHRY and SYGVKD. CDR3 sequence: CAISESIGQGYEQYF. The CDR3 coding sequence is TGTGCCATCAGTGAGTCGATAGGACAGGGCTACGAGCAGTACTTC.

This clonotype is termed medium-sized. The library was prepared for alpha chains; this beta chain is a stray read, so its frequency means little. The CDR3 DNA reads TGCAGTGCTAGAGAACTAGCGGGAGGAGTACTCTACGAGCAGTACTTC. This translates into CSARELAGGVLYEQYF. The V gene is TRBV20-1, the J gene TRBJ2-7; 12 nucleotides match TRBD2. The CDR3 spans 16 residues. The J segment lost 3 bases and the V segment lost 0 bases, leaving 6 bases of the junction unmatched. Germline CDR1 is DFQATT and CDR2 is SNEGSKA (reference sequence).